This T cell receptor beta chain was sequenced during a study of T cells in localized non-small cell lung cancer. Study-level results: A median of about 58 of the top 100 tumor clones appeared in adjacent lung, which was paired and uninvolved. Uninvolved adjacent lung had the highest recorded T cell clonality, with tumor below it.

The CDR3 is 18 residues long. Trimming removed 6 bases from V and 3 bases from J, with 24 bases in between. Germline CDR1 and CDR2: SSHAT and FNYEAQ (reference sequence). In its sample, this clone was seen a few times. Its target is not known. Sequencing was performed with immunoSEQ multiplex PCR; in TCRdb, only in-frame clones are kept and a portion is missing. Of over 1,500 clones detected, 25% to 30% appear once; the ten largest clones hold more than 10%. The starting material was lung tumor tissue, obtained before any cancer treatment. V gene TRBV7-7 combines with J gene TRBJ2-1; either TRBD1 or TRBD2 may supply D (8 bases each). This TCR came from a woman aged 35 to 69 with stage I lung adenocarcinoma. The CDR3 nucleotides are TGTGCCAGCAGTTTGTCCCCAGGGGGCGGGAGGCACTACAATGAGCAGTTCTTC. Translated, it gives CASSLSPGGGRHYNEQFF.